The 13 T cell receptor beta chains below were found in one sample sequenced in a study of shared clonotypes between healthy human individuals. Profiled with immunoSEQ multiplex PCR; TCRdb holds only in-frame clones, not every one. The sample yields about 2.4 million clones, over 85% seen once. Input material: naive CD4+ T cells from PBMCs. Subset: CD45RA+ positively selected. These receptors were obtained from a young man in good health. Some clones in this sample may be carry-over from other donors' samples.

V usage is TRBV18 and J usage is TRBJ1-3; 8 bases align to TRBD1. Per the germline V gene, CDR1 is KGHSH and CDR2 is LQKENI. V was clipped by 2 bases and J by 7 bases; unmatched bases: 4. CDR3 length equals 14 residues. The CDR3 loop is CASSPTGGMNTIYF. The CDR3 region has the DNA TGTGCCAGCTCACCAACAGGGGGGATGAACACCATATATTTT.

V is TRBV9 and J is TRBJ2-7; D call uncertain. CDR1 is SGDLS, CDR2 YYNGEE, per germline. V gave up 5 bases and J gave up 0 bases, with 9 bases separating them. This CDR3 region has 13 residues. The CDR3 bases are TGTGCCAGCAGGTCAGAGACCTCCTACGAGCAGTACTTC. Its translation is CASRSETSYEQYF.

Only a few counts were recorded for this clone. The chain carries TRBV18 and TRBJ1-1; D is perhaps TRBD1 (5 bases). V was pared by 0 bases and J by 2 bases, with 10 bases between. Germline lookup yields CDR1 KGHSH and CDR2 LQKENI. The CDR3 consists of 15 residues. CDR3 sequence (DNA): TGTGCCAGCTCACCACCGGGACCAGTTAACACTGAAGCTTTCTTT. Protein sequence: CASSPPGPVNTEAFF.

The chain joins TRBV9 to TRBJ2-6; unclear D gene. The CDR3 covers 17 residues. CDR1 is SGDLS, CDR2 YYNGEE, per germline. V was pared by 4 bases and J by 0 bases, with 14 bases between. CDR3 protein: CASSWAGRPSGANVLTF. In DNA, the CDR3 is TGTGCCAGCAGCTGGGCTGGCAGGCCCTCTGGGGCCAACGTCCTGACTTTC.

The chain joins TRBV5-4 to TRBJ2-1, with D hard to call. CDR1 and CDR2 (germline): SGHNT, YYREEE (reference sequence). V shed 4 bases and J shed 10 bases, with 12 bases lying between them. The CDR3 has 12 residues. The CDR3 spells CASSLTNQEQFF. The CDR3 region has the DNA TGTGCCAGCAGCCTAACAAACCAAGAGCAGTTCTTC.

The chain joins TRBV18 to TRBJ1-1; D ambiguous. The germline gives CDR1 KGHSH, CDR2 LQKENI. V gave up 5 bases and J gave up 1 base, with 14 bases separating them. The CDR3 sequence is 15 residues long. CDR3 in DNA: TGTGCCAGCTCAACCTACCAGGAGCCGAACACTGAAGCTTTCTTT. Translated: CASSTYQEPNTEAFF.

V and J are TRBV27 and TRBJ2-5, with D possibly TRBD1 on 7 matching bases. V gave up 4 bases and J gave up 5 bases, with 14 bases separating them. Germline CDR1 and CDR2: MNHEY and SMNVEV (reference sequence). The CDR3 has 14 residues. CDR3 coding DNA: TGTGCCAGCAGTTCCCAGGGGGGCGGGGAGACCCAGTACTTC. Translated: CASSSQGGGETQYF.

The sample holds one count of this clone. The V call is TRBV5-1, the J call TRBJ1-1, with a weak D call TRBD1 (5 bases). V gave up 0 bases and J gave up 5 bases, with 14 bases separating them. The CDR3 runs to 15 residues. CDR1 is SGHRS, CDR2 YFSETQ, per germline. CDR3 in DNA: TGCGCCAGCAGCTTGGTGTCGGGGGGTCGGACTGAAGCTTTCTTT. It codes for CASSLVSGGRTEAFF.

CDR3 loop: CASSPGGGPNTEAFF. In DNA form, the CDR3 reads TGTGCCAGCAGCCCAGGGGGGGGACCGAACACTGAAGCTTTCTTT. V and J are TRBV7-9 and TRBJ1-1, with 7 bases that match TRBD1. J was trimmed by 1 base and V by 5 bases; bases with no gene match: 7. The CDR3 has 15 amino acids. The germline CDR1 and CDR2 sequences are SEHNR and FQNEAQ (reference sequence).

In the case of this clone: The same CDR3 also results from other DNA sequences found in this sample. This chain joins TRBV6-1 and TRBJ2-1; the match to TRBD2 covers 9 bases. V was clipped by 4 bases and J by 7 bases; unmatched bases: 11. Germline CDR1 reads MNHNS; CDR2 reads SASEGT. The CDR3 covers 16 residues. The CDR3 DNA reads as TGTGCCAGCAGTGGCCGGCTAGCGGGAAACTTTAATGAGCAGTTCTTC. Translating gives CASSGRLAGNFNEQFF.

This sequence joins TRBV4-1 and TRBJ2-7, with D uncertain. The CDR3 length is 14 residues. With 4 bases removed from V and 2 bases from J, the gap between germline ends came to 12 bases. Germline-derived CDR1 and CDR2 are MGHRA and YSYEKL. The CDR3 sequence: CASSRPQQTYEQYF. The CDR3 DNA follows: TGCGCCAGCAGCCGTCCACAGCAAACCTACGAGCAGTACTTC.

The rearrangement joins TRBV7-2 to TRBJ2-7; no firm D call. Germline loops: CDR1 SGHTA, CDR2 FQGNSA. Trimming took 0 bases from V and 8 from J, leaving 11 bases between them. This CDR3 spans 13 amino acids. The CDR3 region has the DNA TGTGCCAGCAGCTTAGCCCCCGGCTTACAGCAGTACTTC. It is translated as CASSLAPGLQQYF.

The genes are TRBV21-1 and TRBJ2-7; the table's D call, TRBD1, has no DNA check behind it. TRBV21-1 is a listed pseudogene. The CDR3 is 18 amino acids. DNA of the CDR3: TGTGCCAGCAGCAAAGATTGGACAGAGATCCCCTCGGCGTACGAGCAGTACTTC. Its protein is CASSKDWTEIPSAYEQYF.